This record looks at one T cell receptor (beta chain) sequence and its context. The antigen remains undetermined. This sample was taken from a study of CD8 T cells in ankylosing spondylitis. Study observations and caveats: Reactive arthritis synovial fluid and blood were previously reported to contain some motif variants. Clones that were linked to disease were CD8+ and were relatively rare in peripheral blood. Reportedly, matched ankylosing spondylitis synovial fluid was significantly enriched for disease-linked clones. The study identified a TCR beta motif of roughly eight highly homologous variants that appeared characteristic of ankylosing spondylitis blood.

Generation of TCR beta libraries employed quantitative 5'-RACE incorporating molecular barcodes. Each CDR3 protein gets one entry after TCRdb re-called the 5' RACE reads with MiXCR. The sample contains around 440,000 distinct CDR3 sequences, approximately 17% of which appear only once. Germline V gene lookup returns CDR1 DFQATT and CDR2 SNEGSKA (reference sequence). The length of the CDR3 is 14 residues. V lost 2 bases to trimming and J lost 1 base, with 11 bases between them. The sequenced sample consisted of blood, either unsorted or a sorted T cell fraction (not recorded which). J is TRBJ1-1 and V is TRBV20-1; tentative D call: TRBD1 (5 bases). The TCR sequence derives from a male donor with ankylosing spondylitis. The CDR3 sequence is CSARLGGGNTEAFF. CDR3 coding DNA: TGCAGTGCTAGACTCGGGGGAGGGAACACTGAAGCTTTCTTT.